The clone carrying this T cell receptor beta chain was recorded a few times. The antigen is unknown. Germline CDR1 reads SGDLS; CDR2 reads YYNGEE. The CDR3 is made up of 13 amino acids. V was trimmed by 0 bases and J by 3 bases, leaving 7 bases between them. Of the isolated RNA, all was reverse transcribed, and so the sequenced material was expressed TCRB transcripts. The data were produced by immunoSEQ multiplex PCR, yet TCRdb's version contains in-frame clones alone and is incomplete. The sample consists of about 400,000 clones, roughly 12% of them appearing once. The data originate from a study of beta chain features in type 1 diabetes. Study results and caveats: VDJ junctions from type 1 diabetes patients carried fewer insertions and larger deletions.

The sequence was collected from a young man in good health. Source material: naive CD4+ T cells from blood. V is TRBV9 and J is TRBJ2-7; TRBD1 is a possible D gene (5 bases). The CDR3 loop is CASSVAQGYEQYF. The CDR3 DNA reads as TGTGCCAGCAGCGTAGCGCAGGGCTACGAGCAGTACTTC.